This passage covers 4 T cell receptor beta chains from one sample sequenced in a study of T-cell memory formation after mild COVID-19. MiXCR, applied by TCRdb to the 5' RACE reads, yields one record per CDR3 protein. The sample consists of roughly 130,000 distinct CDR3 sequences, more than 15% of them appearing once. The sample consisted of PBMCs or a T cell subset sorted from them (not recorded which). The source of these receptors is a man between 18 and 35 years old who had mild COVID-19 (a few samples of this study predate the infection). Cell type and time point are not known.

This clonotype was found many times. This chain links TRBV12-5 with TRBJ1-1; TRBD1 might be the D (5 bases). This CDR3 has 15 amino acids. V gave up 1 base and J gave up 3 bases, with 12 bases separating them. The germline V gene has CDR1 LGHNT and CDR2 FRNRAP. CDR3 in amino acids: CASGLARGEDTEAFF. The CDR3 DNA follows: TGTGCTAGTGGTTTGGCCCGGGGGGAAGACACTGAAGCTTTCTTT.

For the CDR3, the DNA is TGTGCCAGCAGTCCGCAGGACTTCGGCAATGAGCAGTTCTTC. This gives the protein CASSPQDFGNEQFF. The V gene is TRBV12-3 or TRBV12-4, the J gene TRBJ2-1; D is perhaps TRBD2 (5 bases). This CDR3 is 14 amino acids long. V was shortened by 5 bases and J by 6 bases, with 14 bases between the two germline ends.

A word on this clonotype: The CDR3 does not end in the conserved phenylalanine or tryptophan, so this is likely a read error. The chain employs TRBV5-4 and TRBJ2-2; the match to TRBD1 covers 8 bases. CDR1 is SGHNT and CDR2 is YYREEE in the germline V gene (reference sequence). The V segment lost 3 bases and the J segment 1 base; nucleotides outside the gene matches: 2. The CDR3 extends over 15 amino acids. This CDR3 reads CASSSGTGNTGELFL. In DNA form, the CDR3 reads TGTGCCAGCAGCTCAGGGACAGGGAACACCGGGGAGCTGTTTCTT.

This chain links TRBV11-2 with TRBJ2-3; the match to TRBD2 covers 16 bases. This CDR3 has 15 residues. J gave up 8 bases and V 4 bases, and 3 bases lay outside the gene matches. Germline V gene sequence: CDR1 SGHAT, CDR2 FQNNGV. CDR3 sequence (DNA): TGTGCCAGCAGCTCGGGACTAGCGGGGGGGCCTACGCAGTATTTT. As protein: CASSSGLAGGPTQYF.